The T cell receptor beta chain under discussion was sequenced for a study of blood T cell repertoires in COVID-19. About the study: The analysed material was cDNA or gDNA that came from T cells, B-cell-depleted T cells, or PBMCs.

CDR1 MNHEY and CDR2 SVGEGT come from the germline V gene. This CDR3 is 17 amino acids long. V trimming: 5 bases; J trimming: 7 bases; junction bases outside the gene matches: 9. In the source study's methods: Amplification with reference gene primers provided the estimates of nucleated cell counts. Only in-frame clones appear in the TCRdb table, and some are missing; sequencing was by immunoSEQ multiplex PCR. V and J calls and clone size are given by that table; D and trimming were obtained from the DNA. The profile shows about 120,000 clones, 85% to 90% of them singletons. The chain uses TRBV6-2 or TRBV6-3 and TRBJ2-2; 14 nucleotides agree with TRBD2. The receptor was derived from a woman between 65 and 79 years old with acute or convalescent COVID-19. The sample taken for sequencing was peripheral blood. The CDR3 loop is CASSTWTSGGQGGELFF. The CDR3 DNA follows: TGTGCCAGCAGTACCTGGACTAGCGGGGGGCAAGGCGGGGAGCTGTTTTTT.